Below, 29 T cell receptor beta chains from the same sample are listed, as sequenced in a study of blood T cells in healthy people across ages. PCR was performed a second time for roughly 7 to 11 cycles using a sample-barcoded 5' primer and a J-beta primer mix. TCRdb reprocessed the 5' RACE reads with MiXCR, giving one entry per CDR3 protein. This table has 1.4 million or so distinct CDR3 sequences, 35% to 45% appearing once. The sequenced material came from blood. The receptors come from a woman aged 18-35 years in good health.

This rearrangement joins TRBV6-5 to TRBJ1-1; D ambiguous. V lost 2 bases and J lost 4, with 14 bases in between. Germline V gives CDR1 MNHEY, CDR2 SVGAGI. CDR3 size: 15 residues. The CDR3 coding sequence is TGTGCCAGCAGTTACCCGACGCTTGGCGGCACTGAAGCTTTCTTT. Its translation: CASSYPTLGGTEAFF.

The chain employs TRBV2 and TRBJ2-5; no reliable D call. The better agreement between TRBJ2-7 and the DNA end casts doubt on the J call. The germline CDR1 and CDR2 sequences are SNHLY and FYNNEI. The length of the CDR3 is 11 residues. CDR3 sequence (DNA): TGTGCCAGCGCCGCGGATTTCGAGCAGTACTTC. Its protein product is CASAADFEQYF.

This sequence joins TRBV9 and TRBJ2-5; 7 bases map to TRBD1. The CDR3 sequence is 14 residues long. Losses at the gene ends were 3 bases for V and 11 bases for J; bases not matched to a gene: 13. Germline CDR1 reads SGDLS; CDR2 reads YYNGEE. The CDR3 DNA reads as TGTGCCAGCAGCGCGGACAGGTACGGGATCGGGCAGTACTTC. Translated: CASSADRYGIGQYF. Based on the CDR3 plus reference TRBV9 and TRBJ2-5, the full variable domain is DSGVTQTPKHLITATGQRVTLRCSPRSGDLSVYWYQQSLDQGLQFLIQYYNGEERAKGNILERFSAQQFPDLHSELNLSSLELGDSALYFCASSADRYGIGQYFGPGTRLLVL.

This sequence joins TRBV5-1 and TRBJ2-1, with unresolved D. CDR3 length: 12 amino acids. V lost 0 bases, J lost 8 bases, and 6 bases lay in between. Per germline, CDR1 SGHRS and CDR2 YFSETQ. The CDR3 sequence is CASSLAVDEQFF. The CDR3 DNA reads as TGCGCCAGCAGCTTGGCTGTGGATGAGCAGTTCTTC.

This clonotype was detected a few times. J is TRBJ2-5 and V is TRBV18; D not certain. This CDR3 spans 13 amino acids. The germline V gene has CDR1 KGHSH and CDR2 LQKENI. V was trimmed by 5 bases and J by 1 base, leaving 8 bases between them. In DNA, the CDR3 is TGTGCCAGCTCAAGCGACCTCCAAGAGACCCAGTACTTC. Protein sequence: CASSSDLQETQYF.

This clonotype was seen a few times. The CDR3 protein is CASSYPRTSGRRASYNEQFF. In DNA form, the CDR3 reads TGTGCCAGCAGTTACCCCCGGACTAGCGGGAGAAGGGCATCCTACAATGAGCAGTTCTTC. The chain is built from TRBV6-5 and TRBJ2-1, with 13 bases identical to TRBD2. V was pared by 2 bases and J by 1 base, with 11 bases of the junction left unmatched. CDR3 size: 20 residues. Germline V gene lookup returns CDR1 MNHEY and CDR2 SVGAGI.

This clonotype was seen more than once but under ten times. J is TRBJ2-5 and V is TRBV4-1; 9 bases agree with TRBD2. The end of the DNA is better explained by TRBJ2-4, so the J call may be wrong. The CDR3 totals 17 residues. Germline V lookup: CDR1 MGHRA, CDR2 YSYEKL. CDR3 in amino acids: CASSQVRAGGTRNIQYF. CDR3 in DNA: TGCGCCAGCAGCCAAGTAAGAGCGGGGGGTACACGAAACATTCAGTACTTC.

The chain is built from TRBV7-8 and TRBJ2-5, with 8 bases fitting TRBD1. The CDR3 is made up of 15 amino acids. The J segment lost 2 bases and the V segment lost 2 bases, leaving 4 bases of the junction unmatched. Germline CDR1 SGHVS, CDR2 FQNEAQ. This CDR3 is CASSLMDREQETQYF. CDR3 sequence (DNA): TGTGCCAGCAGCTTAATGGACAGGGAACAAGAGACCCAGTACTTC.

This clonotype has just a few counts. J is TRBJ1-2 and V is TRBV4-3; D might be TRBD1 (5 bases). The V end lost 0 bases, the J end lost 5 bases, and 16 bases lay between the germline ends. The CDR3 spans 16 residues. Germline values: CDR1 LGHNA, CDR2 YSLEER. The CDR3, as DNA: TGCGCCAGCAGCCAAGACTGGGACGAGGAAGTTTATGGCTACACCTTC. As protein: CASSQDWDEEVYGYTF.

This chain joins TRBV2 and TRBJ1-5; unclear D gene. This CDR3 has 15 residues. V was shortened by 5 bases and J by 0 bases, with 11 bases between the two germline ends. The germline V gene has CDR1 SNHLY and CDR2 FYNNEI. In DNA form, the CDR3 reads TGTGCCAGCAGTTCCAGTTGGGTTAGCAATCAGCCCCAGCATTTT. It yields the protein CASSSSWVSNQPQHF.

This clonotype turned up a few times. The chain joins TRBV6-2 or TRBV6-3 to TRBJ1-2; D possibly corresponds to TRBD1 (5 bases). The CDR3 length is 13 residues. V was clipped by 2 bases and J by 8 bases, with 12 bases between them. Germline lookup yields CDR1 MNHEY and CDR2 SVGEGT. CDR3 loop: CASSYQGSHGYTF. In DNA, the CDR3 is TGTGCCAGCAGTTACCAGGGATCCCACGGCTACACCTTC.

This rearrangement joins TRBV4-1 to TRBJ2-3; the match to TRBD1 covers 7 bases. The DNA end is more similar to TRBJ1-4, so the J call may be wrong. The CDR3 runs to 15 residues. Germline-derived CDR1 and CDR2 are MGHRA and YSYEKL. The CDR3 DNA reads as TGCGCCAGCAGCCAAGGGACAGGCAGAGTGGAAAAACTGTTTTTT. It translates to CASSQGTGRVEKLFF.

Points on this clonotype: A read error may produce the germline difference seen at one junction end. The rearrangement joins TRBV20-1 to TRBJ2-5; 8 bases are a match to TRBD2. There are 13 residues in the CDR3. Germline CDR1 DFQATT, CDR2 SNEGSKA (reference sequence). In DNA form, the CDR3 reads TGCAGTGCCAGAGCGGGAGTGGAGGAGACCCAGTACTTC. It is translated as CSARAGVEETQYF.

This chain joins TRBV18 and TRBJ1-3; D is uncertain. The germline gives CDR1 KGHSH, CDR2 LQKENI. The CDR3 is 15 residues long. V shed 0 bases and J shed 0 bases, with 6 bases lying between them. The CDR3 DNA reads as TGTGCCAGCTCACCACCCGGGATCTCTGGAAACACCATATATTTT. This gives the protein CASSPPGISGNTIYF.

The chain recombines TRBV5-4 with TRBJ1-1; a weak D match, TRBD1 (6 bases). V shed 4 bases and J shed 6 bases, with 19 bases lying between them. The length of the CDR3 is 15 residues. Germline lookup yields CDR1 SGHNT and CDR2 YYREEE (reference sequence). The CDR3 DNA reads TGTGCCAGCAGCGCTCCGGGACACGGGTTCGCTGAAGCTTTCTTT. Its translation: CASSAPGHGFAEAFF.

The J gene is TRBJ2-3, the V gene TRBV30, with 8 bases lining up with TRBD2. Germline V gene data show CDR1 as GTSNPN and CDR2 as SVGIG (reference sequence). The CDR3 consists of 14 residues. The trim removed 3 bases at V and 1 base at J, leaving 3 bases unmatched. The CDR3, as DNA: TGTGCCTGGAGCGGGGGGGAGGGCACAGATACGCAGTATTTT. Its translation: CAWSGGEGTDTQYF.

The CDR3 sequence is CSAREGTSGVRNVYNEQYF. In DNA, the CDR3 is TGCAGTGCTAGAGAAGGGACTAGCGGGGTCAGGAACGTATACAATGAGCAGTACTTC. V gene TRBV20-1 combines with J gene TRBJ2-7, with 13 bases lining up with TRBD2. The V segment lost 0 bases and the J segment 7 bases; nucleotides outside the gene matches: 18. Per the germline V gene, CDR1 is DFQATT and CDR2 is SNEGSKA (reference sequence). This CDR3 is built from 19 residues.

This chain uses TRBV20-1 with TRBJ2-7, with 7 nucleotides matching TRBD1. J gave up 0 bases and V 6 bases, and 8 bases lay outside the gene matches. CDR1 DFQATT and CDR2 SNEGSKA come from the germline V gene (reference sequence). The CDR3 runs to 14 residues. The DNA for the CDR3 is TGCAGTGCCGAGAGACAGGGAAGCTCCTACGAGCAGTACTTC. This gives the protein CSAERQGSSYEQYF.

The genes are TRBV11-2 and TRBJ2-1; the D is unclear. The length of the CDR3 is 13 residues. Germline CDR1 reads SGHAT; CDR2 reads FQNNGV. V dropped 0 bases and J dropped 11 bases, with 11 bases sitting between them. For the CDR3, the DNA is TGTGCCAGCAGCTTAGATCGGGCACCCCAGCAGTTCTTC. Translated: CASSLDRAPQQFF.

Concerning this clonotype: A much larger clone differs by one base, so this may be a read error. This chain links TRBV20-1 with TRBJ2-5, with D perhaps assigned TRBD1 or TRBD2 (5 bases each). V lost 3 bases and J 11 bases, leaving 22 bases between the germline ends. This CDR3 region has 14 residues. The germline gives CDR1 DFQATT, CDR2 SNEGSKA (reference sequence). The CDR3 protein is CSARVGGSYNEQYF. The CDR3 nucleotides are TGCAGTGCTAGGGTTGGGGGTTCCTACAATGAGCAGTACTTC.

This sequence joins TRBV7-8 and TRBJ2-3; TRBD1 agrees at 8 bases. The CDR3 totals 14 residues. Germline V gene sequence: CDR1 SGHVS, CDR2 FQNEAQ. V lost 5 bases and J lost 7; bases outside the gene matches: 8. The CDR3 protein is CASSGRTGPYTQYF. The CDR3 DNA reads TGTGCCAGCAGCGGGCGGACAGGGCCGTATACGCAGTATTTT.

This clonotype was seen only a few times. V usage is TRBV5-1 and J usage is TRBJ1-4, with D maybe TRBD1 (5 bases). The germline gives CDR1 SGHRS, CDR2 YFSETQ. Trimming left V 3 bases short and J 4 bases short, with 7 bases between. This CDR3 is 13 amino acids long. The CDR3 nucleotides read TGCGCCAGCAGCTCACAGGATAATGAAAAACTGTTTTTT. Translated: CASSSQDNEKLFF.

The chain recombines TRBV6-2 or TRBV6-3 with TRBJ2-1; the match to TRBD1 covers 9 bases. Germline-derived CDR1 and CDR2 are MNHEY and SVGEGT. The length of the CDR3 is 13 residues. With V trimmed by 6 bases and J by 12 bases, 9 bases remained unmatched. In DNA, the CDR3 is TGTGCCAGCAGGCTCGGGACAGGGAGTGTGCAGTTCTTC. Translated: CASRLGTGSVQFF.

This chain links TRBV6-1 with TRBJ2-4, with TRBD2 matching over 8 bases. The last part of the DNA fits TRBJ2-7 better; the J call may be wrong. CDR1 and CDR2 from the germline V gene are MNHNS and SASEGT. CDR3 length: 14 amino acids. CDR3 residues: CASESSGSLLEQYF. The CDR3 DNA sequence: TGTGCCAGCGAGTCAAGCGGGAGTCTCCTCGAGCAGTACTTC.

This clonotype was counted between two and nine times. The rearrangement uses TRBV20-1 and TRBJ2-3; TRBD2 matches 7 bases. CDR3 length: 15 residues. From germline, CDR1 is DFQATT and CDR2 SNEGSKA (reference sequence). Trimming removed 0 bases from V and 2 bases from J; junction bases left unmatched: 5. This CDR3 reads CSARDQRGATDTQYF. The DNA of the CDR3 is TGCAGTGCTAGAGATCAGCGGGGAGCCACAGATACGCAGTATTTT.

CDR3 DNA: TGTGCCAGCAGTTTATCTCTAGCGGCAAAAGAGACCCAGTACTTC. As protein: CASSLSLAAKETQYF. The chain recombines TRBV27 with TRBJ2-5; 7 bases line up with TRBD2. The CDR3 runs 15 residues. J lost 3 bases, V lost 0 bases, and 4 bases had no gene match. The V gene's germline CDR1 is MNHEY and CDR2 SMNVEV (reference sequence).

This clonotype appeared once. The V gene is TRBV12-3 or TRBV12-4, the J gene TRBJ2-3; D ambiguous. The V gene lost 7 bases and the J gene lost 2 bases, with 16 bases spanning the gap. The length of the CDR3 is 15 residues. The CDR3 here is CASIFSAPFTDTQYF. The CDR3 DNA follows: TGTGCCAGCATTTTTAGTGCGCCCTTCACAGATACGCAGTATTTT.

CDR3 nucleotide sequence: TGTGCCAGCAGTTACTCCTCTCTGCATCTCAGTGAGCAGTTCTTC. This gives the protein CASSYSSLHLSEQFF. The chain combines TRBV6-5 with TRBJ2-1; D remains unclear. Trimming shortened V by 0 bases and J by 9 bases, and 15 bases separated the two germline ends. CDR3 length: 15 residues. CDR1 and CDR2 from the germline V gene are MNHEY and SVGAGI.

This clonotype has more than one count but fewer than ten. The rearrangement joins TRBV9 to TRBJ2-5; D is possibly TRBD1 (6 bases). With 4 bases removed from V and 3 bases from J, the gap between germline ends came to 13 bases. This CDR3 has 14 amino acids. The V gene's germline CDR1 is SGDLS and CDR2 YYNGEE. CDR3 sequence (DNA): TGTGCCAGCAGCTCCTCCCGGACAGAAGAGACCCAGTACTTC. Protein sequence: CASSSSRTEETQYF.